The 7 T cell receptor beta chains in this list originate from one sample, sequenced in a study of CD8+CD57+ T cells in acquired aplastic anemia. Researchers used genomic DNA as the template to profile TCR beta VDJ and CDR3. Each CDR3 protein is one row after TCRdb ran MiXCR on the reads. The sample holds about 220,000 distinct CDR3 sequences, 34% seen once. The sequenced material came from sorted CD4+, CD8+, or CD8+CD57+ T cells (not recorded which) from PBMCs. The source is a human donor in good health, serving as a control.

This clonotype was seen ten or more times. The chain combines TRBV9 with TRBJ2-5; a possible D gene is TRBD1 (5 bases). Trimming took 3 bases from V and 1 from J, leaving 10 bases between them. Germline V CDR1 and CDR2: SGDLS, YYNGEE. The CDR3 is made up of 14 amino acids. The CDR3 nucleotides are TGTGCCAGCAGCGCCAGGGCTCCCCAAGAGACCCAGTACTTC. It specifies CASSARAPQETQYF.

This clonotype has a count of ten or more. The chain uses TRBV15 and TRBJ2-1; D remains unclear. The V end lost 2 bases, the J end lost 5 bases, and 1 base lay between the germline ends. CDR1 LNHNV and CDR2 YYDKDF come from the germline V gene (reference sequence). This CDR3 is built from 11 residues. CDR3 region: CATSRNNEQFF. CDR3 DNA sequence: TGTGCCACCAGCAGAAACAATGAGCAGTTCTTC.

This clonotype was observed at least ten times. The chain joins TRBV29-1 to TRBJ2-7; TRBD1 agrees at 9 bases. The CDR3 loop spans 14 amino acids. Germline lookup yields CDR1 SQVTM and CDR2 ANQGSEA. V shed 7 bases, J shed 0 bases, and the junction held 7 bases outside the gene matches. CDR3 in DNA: TGCAGCGCTATCGGACAGGGGTCCTCCTACGAGCAGTACTTC. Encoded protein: CSAIGQGSSYEQYF.

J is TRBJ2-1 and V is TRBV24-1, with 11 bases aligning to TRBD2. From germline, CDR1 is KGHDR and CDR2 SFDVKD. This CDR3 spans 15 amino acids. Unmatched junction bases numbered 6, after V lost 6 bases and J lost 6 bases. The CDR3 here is CATSTTSGGLNEQFF. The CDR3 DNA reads TGTGCCACCAGTACTACTAGCGGGGGCCTCAATGAGCAGTTCTTC.

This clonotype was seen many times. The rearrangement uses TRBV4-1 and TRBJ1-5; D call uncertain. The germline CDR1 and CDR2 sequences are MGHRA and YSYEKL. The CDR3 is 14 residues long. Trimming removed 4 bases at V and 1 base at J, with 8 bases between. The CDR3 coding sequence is TGCGCCAGCAGCCCCGGTTGGAGCAATCAGCCCCAGCATTTT. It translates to CASSPGWSNQPQHF.

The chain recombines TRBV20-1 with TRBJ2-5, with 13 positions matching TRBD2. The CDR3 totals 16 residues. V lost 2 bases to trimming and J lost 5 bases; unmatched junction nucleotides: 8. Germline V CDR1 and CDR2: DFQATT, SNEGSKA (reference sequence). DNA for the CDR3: TGCAGTGCTAGACGCCGGACTAGCGGGGGTGGGGAGACCCAGTACTTC. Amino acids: CSARRRTSGGGETQYF.

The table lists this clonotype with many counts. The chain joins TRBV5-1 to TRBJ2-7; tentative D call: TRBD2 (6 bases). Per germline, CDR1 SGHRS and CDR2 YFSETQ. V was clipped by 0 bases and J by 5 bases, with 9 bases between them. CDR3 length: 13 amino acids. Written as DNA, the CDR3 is TGCGCCAGCAGCTTGGTAACGGGGGACGAGCAGTACTTC. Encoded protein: CASSLVTGDEQYF.